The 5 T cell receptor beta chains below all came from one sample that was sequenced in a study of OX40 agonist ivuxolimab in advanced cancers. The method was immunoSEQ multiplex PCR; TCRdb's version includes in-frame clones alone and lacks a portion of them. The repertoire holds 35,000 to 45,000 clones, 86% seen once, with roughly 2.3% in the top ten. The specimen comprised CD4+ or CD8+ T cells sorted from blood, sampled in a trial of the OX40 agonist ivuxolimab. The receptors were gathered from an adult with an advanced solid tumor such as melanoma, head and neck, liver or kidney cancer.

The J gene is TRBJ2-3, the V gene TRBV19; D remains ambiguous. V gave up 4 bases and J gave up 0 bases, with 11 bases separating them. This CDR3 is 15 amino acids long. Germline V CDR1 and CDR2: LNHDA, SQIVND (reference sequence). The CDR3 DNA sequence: TGTGCCAGTAGTACGCAGACGTCTAGCACAGATACGCAGTATTTT. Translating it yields CASSTQTSSTDTQYF. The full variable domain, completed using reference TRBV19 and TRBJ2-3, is DGGITQSPKYLFRKEGQNVTLSCEQNLNHDAMYWYRQDPGQGLRLIYYSQIVNDFQKGDIAEGYSVSREKKESFPLTVTSAQKNPTAFYLCASSTQTSSTDTQYFGPGTRLTVL.

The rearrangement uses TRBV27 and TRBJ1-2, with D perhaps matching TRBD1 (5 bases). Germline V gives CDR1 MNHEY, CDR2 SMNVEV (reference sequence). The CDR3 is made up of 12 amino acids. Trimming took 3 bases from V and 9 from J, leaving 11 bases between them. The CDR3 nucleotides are TGTGCCAGCAGTTTTTCTGGGGGAAGCTACACCTTC. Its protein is CASSFSGGSYTF.

CDR3 sequence (DNA): TGTGCCAGCAGTGAAAGGATAGAATATAATTCACCCCTCCACTTT. Protein product: CASSERIEYNSPLHF. This rearrangement joins TRBV6-1 to TRBJ1-6, with unresolved D. Germline V CDR1 and CDR2: MNHNS, SASEGT. The CDR3 is made up of 15 amino acids. Trimming shortened V by 2 bases and J by 4 bases, and 9 bases separated the two germline ends.

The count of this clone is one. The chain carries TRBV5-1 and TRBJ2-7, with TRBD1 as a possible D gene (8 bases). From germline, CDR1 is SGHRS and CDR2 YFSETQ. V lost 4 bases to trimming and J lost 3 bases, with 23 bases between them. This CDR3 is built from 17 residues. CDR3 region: CASSPWTGRASFYEQYF. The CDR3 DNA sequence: TGCGCCAGCAGCCCCTGGACAGGGAGGGCGTCATTCTACGAGCAGTACTTC.

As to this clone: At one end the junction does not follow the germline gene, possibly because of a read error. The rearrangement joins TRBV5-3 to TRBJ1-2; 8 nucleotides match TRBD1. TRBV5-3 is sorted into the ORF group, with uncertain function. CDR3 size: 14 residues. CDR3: CASSSDRANYGYTF. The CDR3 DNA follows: TGTGCCAGCAGCTCGGACAGGGCCAACTATGGCTACACCTTC.